This T cell receptor beta chain was retrieved from a study of patients and donors after allogeneic stem cell transplantation. Germline V gene sequence: CDR1 DFQATT, CDR2 SNEGSKA (reference sequence). Trimming removed 3 bases from V and 5 bases from J, with 11 bases in between. This CDR3 region has 13 residues. From the RT-PCR reads, TCRdb called clonotypes with MiXCR, one entry per CDR3 protein. The top ten hold 6% of the sample, which has 800,000 to 1,000,000 distinct CDR3 sequences, about a sixth seen once. This clonotype was sampled from a human donor who was either an allogeneic HSCT recipient or a stem cell or donor lymphocyte infusion donor (not recorded which). It is not recorded whose cells these are; they may come from a transplant donor. Sequenced material: blood, either unsorted or a sorted T cell fraction (not recorded which). V gene TRBV20-1 combines with J gene TRBJ1-5; D unclear. The chain's CDR3 is CSASPGGDQPQHF. The CDR3, as DNA: TGCAGTGCTAGCCCTGGTGGGGATCAGCCCCAGCATTTT.